This is a list of T cell receptor beta chains from one sample in a study of blood T cell repertoires in COVID-19. Sequenced by immunoSEQ multiplex PCR; TCRdb stores in-frame clones only, minus some. This table holds over 55,000 clones, around four fifths found once. Sample: peripheral blood. Every receptor here comes from a man aged 45-60 years with active COVID-19. Each CDR3 is given with its conserved first and last residue.

j_gene: TRBJ2-5
v_gene: TRBV9
CDR3aa: CASSVANGGRGETQYF

j_gene: TRBJ1-2
v_gene: TRBV6-5
CDR3aa: CASSWDRGRGGYTF

j_gene: TRBJ2-3
v_gene: TRBV7-2
CDR3aa: CASSLTSVPTDTQYF

j_gene: TRBJ1-1
v_gene: TRBV6-5
CDR3aa: CASSHPGDTEAFF

j_gene: TRBJ2-1
v_gene: TRBV5-1
CDR3aa: CASSLGDGDGYNEQFF

j_gene: TRBJ2-3
v_gene: TRBV4-2
CDR3aa: CASSLTSGGDTQYF

j_gene: TRBJ1-3
v_gene: TRBV5-1
CDR3aa: CASSFPHAPQGFGAGNTIYF

j_gene: TRBJ2-7
v_gene: TRBV2
CDR3aa: CASSRFTSGGGEQYF

j_gene: TRBJ2-1
v_gene: TRBV5-6
CDR3aa: CASSSTSAPYNEQFF

j_gene: TRBJ2-5
v_gene: TRBV6-5
CDR3aa: CASSPGGGSRETQYF

j_gene: TRBJ2-7
v_gene: TRBV3-1/TRBV3-2
CDR3aa: CASSQGLAGYEQYF

j_gene: TRBJ1-3
v_gene: TRBV7-8
CDR3aa: CASSLRQGVINTIYF

j_gene: TRBJ1-5
v_gene: TRBV3-1/TRBV3-2
CDR3aa: CASSQDLPGGQPQHF

j_gene: TRBJ2-7
v_gene: TRBV7-6
CDR3aa: CASSLAHPGQGYEQYF

j_gene: TRBJ2-1
v_gene: TRBV28
CDR3aa: CASSPSPLAGSYNEQFF

j_gene: TRBJ1-1
v_gene: TRBV13
CDR3aa: CASSLTGDGDTEAFF

j_gene: TRBJ2-7
v_gene: TRBV13
CDR3aa: CASSSRGTGTYEQYF

j_gene: TRBJ2-3
v_gene: TRBV5-6
CDR3aa: CASSFLLAGLTDTQYF

j_gene: TRBJ2-7
v_gene: TRBV5-1
CDR3aa: CASSLGDISYEQYF

j_gene: TRBJ1-1
v_gene: TRBV29-1
CDR3aa: CSALGQNRNTEAFF

j_gene: TRBJ2-2
v_gene: TRBV19
CDR3aa: CASSSILGLAGDTGELFF

j_gene: TRBJ1-6
v_gene: TRBV19
CDR3aa: CATAPAAGSPLHF

j_gene: TRBJ2-7
v_gene: TRBV19
CDR3aa: CASSYGSGRAYEQYF

j_gene: TRBJ1-5
v_gene: TRBV7-9
CDR3aa: CASSPLGNQAGNQPQHF

j_gene: TRBJ2-5
v_gene: TRBV7-8
CDR3aa: CASSLVGSGRGETQYF

j_gene: TRBJ2-1
v_gene: TRBV19
CDR3aa: CASSIQVSSYNEQFF

j_gene: TRBJ1-1
v_gene: TRBV19
CDR3aa: CASSIGRGTEAFF

j_gene: TRBJ2-7
v_gene: TRBV3-1/TRBV3-2
CDR3aa: CASRLQGVGEQYF

j_gene: TRBJ2-3
v_gene: TRBV5-1
CDR3aa: CASSPSTPSTDTQYF

j_gene: TRBJ1-5
v_gene: TRBV6-1
CDR3aa: CASSEFGTFGDQPQHF

j_gene: TRBJ2-6
v_gene: TRBV5-1
CDR3aa: CASSSATGANVLTF

j_gene: TRBJ1-6
v_gene: TRBV6-1
CDR3aa: CASSEVAGGGGYSPLHF

j_gene: TRBJ2-7
v_gene: TRBV2
CDR3aa: CASIWDRGPYEQYF

j_gene: TRBJ2-2
v_gene: TRBV10-3
CDR3aa: CAISEGTGGIGELFF